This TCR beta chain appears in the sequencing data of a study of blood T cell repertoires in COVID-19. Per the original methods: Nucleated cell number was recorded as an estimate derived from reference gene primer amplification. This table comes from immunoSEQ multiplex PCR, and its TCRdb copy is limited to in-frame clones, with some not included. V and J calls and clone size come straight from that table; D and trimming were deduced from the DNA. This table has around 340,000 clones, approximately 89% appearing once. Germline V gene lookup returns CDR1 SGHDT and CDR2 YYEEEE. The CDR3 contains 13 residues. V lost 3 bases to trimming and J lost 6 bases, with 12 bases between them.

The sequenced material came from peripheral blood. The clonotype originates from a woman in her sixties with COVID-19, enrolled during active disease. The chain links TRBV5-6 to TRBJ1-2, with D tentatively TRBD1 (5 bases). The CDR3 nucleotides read TGTGCCAGCAGCTGGCCCAGGGTTGATGGCTACACCTTC. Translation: CASSWPRVDGYTF. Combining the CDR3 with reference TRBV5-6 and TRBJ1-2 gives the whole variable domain DAGVTQSPTHLIKTRGQQVTLRCSPKSGHDTVSWYQQALGQGPQFIFQYYEEEERQRGNFPDRFSGHQFPNYSSELNVNALLLGDSALYLCASSWPRVDGYTFGSGTRLTVV.